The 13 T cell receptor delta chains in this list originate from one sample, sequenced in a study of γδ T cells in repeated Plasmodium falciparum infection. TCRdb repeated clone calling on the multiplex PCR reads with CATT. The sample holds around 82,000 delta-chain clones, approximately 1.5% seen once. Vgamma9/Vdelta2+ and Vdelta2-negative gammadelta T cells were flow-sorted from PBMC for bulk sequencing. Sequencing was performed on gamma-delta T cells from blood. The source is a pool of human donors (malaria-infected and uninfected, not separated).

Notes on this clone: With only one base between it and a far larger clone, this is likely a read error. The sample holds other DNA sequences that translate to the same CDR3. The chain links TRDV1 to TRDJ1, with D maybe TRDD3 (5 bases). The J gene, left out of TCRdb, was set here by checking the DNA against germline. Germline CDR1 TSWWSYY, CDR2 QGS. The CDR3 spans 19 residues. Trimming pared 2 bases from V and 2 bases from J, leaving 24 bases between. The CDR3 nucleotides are TGTGCTCTTGGGGAAACGTGGGGTCCCTCAGGGAAGTATACCGATAAACTCATCTTT. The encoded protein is CALGETWGPSGKYTDKLIF.

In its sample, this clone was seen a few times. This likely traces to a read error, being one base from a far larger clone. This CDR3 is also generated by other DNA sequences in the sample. This chain's CDR3 is CACDRRGYARSWDTRQMFF. DNA for the CDR3: TGTGCCTGTGACCGGAGGGGATACGCTCGCTCCTGGGACACCCGACAGATGTTTTTC. This chain links TRDV2 with TRDJ3; 9 nucleotides align to TRDD3. The CDR3 is 19 residues long. V lost 3 bases and J lost 0; bases outside the gene matches: 8. CDR1 GEAIGNYY and CDR2 EKD come from the germline V gene.

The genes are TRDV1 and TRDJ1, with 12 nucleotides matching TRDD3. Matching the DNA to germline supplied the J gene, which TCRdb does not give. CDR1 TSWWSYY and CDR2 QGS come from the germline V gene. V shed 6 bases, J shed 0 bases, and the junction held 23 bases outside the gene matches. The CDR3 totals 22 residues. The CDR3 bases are TGTGCTCTTGGAACCTCTGGGGCCTTCCCCATAACTGGGGGATACAACACCGATAAACTCATCTTT. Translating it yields CALGTSGAFPITGGYNTDKLIF.

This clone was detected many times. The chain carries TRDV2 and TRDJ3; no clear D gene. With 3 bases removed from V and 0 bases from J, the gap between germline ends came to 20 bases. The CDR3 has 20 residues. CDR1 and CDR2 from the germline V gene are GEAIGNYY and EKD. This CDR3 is CACDPRQREQSSWDTRQMFF. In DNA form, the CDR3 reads TGTGCCTGTGACCCTCGGCAAAGAGAACAAAGCTCCTGGGACACCCGACAGATGTTTTTC.

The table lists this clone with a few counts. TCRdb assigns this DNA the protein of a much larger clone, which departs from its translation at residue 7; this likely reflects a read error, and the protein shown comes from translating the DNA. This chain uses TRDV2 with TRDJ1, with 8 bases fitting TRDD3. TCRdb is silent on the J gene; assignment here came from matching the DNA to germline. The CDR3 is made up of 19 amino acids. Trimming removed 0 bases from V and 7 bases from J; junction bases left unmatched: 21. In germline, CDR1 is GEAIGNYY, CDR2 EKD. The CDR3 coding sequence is TGTGCCTGTGACACCGACCAAGTACTGGGGGCCTCGGGAGGAGGTAAACTCATCTTT. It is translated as CACDTDQVLGASGGGKLIF.

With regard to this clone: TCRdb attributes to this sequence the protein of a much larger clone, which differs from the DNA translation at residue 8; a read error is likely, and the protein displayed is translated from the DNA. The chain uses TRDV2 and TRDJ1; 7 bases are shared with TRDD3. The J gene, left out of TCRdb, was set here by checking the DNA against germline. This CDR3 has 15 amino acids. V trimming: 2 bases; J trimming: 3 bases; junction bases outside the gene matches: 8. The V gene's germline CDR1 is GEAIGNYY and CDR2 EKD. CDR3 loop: CACDILGGEADKLIF. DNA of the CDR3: TGTGCCTGTGACATCCTGGGGGGGGAAGCCGATAAACTCATCTTT.

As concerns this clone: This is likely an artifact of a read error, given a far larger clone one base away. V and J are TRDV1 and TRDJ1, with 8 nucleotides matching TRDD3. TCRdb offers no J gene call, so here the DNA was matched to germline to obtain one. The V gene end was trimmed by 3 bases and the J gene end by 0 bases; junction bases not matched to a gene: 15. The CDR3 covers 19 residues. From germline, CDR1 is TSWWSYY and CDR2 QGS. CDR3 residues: CALGERDAGIPSYTDKLIF. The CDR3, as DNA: TGTGCTCTTGGGGAGAGGGATGCGGGGATACCTTCGTACACCGATAAACTCATCTTT.

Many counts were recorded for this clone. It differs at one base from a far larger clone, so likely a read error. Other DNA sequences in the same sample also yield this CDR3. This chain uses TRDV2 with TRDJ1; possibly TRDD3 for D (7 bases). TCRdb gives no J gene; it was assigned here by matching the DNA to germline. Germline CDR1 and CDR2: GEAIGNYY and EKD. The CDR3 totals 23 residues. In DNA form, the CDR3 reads TGCGCCTGTGACACCATTGACTCTTCCTGGAAGACTGGGGATGTTACGGCGACCGATAAACTCATCTTT. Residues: CACDTIDSSWKTGDVTATDKLIF.

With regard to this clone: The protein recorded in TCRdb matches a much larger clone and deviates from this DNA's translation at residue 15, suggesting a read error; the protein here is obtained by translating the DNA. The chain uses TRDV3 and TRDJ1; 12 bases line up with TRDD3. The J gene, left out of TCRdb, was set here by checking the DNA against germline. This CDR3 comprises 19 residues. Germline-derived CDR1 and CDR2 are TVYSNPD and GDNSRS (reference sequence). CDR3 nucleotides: TGTGCCTTTCGCGGGGGTACTGGGGGATACCGATGGTACACCAATAAACTCATCTTT. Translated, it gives CAFRGGTGGYRWYTNKLIF. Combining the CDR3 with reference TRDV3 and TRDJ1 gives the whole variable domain CDKVTQSSPDQTVASGSEVVLLCTYDTVYSNPDLFWYRIRPDYSFQFVFYGDNSRSEGADFTQGRFSVKHILTQKAFHLVISPVRTEDSATYYCAFRGGTGGYRWYTNKLIFGKGTRVTVEP.

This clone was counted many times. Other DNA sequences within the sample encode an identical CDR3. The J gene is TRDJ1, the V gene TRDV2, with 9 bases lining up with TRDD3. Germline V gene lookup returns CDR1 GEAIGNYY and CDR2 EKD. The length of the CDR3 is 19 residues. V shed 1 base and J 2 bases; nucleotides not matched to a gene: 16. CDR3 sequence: CACDTLGDRRELRTDKLIF. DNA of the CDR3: TGTGCCTGTGACACATTGGGGGATAGAAGGGAGTTGAGAACCGATAAACTCATCTTT.

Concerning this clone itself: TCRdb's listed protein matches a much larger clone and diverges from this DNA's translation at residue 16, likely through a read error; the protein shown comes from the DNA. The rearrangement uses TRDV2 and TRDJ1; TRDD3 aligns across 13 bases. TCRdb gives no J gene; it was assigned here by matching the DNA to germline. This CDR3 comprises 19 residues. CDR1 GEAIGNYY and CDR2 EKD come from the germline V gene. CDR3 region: CACDNRYWGIRWSTDRLIF. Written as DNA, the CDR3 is TGTGCCTGTGACAACCGTTACTGGGGGATACGTTGGTCCACCGATAGACTCATCTTT.

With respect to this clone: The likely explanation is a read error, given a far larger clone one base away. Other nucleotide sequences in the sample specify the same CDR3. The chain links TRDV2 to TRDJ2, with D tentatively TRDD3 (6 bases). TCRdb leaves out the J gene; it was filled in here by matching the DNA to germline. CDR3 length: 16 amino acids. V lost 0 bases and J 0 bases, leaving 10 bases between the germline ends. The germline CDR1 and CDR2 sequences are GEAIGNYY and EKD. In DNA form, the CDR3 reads TGTGCCTGTGACACCGTTGGGGGGGCTTTGACAGCACAACTCTTCTTT. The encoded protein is CACDTVGGALTAQLFF.

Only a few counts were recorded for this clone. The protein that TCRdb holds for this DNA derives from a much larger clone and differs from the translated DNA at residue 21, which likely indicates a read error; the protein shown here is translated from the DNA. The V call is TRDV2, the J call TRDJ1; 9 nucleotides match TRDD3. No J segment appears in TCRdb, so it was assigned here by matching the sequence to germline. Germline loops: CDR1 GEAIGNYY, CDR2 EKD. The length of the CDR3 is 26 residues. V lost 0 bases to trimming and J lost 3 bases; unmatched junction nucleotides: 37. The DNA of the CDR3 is TGTGCCTGTGACACCAACTTCAATCGAACGCATCCTAAAGGACTGGGGGACTGGGGGTACGCCGATAAACTCATCTTT. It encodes CACDTNFNRTHPKGLGDWGYADKLIF.